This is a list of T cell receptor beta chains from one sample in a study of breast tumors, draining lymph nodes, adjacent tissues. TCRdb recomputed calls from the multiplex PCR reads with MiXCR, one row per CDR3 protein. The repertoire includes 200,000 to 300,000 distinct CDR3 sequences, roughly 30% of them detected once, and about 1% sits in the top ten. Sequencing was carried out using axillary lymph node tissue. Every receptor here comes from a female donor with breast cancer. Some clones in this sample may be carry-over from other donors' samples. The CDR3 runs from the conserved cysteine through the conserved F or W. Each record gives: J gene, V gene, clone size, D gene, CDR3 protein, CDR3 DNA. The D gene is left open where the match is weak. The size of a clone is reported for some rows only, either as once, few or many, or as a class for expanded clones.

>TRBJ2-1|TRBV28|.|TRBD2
CASIRGGPYNEQFF
TGTGCCAGCATTAGGGGAGGGCCCTACAATGAGCAGTTCTTC
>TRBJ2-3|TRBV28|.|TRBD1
CASRTRQGLADTQYF
TGTGCCAGCAGAACTCGACAGGGTCTGGCAGATACGCAGTATTTT
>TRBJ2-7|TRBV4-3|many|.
CASSQAPNGDNEQYF
TGCGCCAGCAGCCAAGCCCCAAACGGTGACAACGAGCAGTACTTC
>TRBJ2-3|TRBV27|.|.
CASSVTASGDTQYF
TGTGCCAGCAGTGTGACGGCTTCAGGAGATACGCAGTATTTT
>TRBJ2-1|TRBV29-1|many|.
CSPCRIQGGKIDEQFF
TGCAGCCCATGCCGGATACAGGGGGGGAAGATCGATGAGCAGTTCTTC
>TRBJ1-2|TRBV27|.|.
CATRTFPYGYTF
TGTGCCACCCGGACCTTTCCCTATGGCTACACCTTC
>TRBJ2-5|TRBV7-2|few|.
CASSLALGSQETQYF
TGTGCCAGCAGCTTAGCCTTGGGCTCTCAAGAGACCCAGTACTTC
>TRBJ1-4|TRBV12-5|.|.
CASGLDFGPSAPNGKLFF
TGTGCTAGTGGTTTGGACTTCGGACCCTCGGCCCCTAATGGAAAACTGTTTTTT
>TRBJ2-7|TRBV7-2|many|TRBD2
CASSPPGGEREQYF
TGTGCCAGCAGCCCTCCCGGGGGGGAGAGGGAGCAGTACTTC
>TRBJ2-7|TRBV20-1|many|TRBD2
CSAIPLLTSGRPYEQYF
TGCAGTGCTATTCCCCTTCTGACTAGCGGGAGACCCTACGAGCAGTACTTC
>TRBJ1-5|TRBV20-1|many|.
CSAAPDPNQPQHF
TGCAGTGCTGCCCCGGATCCCAATCAGCCCCAGCATTTT
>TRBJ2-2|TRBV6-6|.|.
CASSQGGSNTGELFF
TGTGCCAGCAGTCAGGGGGGATCGAACACCGGGGAGCTGTTTTTT
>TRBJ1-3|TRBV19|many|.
CASSTAGKSNTIYF
TGTGCCAGTAGTACGGCAGGGAAATCAAACACCATATATTTT